The T cell receptor beta chain described here comes from a study of blood T cell repertoires in COVID-19. V was clipped by 6 bases and J by 8 bases, with 14 bases between them. Germline V lookup: CDR1 SGDLS, CDR2 YYNGEE. The CDR3 runs 12 residues. Using immunoSEQ multiplex PCR, the repertoire was profiled, and TCRdb retains in-frame clones only, with some absent. The sample shows under 250,000 clones, approximately 87% of them seen only once. There are many counts of this clone. The sequence was obtained from a man aged 55 to 70 with acute or convalescent COVID-19. The J gene is TRBJ1-1, the V gene TRBV9, with TRBD1 as a possible D gene (5 bases). What was sequenced was peripheral blood. As DNA, the CDR3 is TGTGCCAGCACTTCGATTAAGGGGGAAGCTTTCTTT. This gives the protein CASTSIKGEAFF.